The subject of this entry is one T cell receptor beta chain. The sample originates from a study of blood T cell repertoires in COVID-19. Method: immunoSEQ multiplex PCR; TCRdb's copy keeps in-frame clones and lacks some. Of hundreds of thousands of clones listed, approximately 80% are singletons. Participants' own reports of clinical history determined their cohort assignment. V lost 4 bases and J lost 7, with 18 bases in between. This CDR3 is built from 15 residues. Germline values: CDR1 SGHRS, CDR2 YFSETQ. The gene calls are TRBV5-1 and TRBJ1-3; maybe TRBD1 (5 bases). The sequence was obtained from a middle-aged woman with acute COVID-19. The sequenced sample was PBMCs or T cells enriched from blood (not recorded which). The CDR3 DNA follows: TGCGCCAGCAGCCAAAACAGGTTCAGTGGGAACACCATATATTTT. Its translation: CASSQNRFSGNTIYF.